Listed here are 30 T cell receptor beta chains from one sample, sequenced in a study of blood T cell repertoires in COVID-19. Data came from immunoSEQ multiplex PCR; TCRdb stores just in-frame clones and leaves some out. The sample records around 69,000 clones, around four fifths being singletons. The sample consisted of peripheral blood. All receptors come from an older woman with acute or convalescent COVID-19.

The chain couples TRBV24-1 to TRBJ2-1; 12 positions match TRBD2. Germline-derived CDR1 and CDR2 are KGHDR and SFDVKD. V lost 5 bases, J lost 8 bases, and 12 bases stayed unmatched. This CDR3 has 17 residues. The CDR3 reads CATSGSRTSGKYHEQFF. The CDR3 DNA follows: TGTGCCACCAGTGGTTCTCGGACTAGCGGGAAGTACCATGAGCAGTTCTTC.

The rearrangement uses TRBV10-3 and TRBJ2-3; 10 nucleotides match TRBD2. This CDR3 comprises 15 residues. Germline loops: CDR1 ENHRY, CDR2 SYGVKD. V lost 2 bases to trimming and J lost 1 base; unmatched junction nucleotides: 0. The CDR3 reads CAISEGTSGTDTQYF. CDR3 sequence (DNA): TGTGCCATCAGTGAGGGGACTAGCGGCACAGATACGCAGTATTTT.

The chain employs TRBV27 and TRBJ2-7; no clear D. The CDR3 contains 15 residues. The V end was cut by 3 bases, the J end by 12 bases, with 24 bases between. Per germline, CDR1 MNHEY and CDR2 SMNVEV (reference sequence). The CDR3 bases are TGTGCCAGCAGTTTCGGCCTCCCCACCACCGCGGCGTTGTACTTC. Translating it yields CASSFGLPTTAALYF.

V usage is TRBV29-1 and J usage is TRBJ2-3; maybe TRBD2 (6 bases). V was shortened by 7 bases and J by 4 bases, with 21 bases between the two germline ends. The CDR3 extends over 15 amino acids. Germline V gives CDR1 SQVTM, CDR2 ANQGSEA. The CDR3 here is CSGRAGAGPADTQYF. The CDR3 DNA reads as TGCAGCGGGAGGGCCGGGGCAGGGCCCGCAGATACGCAGTATTTT.

This rearrangement joins TRBV5-1 to TRBJ2-7, with D unclear. Germline CDR1 SGHRS, CDR2 YFSETQ. The germline V and J ends were trimmed by 0 bases and 3 bases, with 10 bases remaining between them. This CDR3 has 14 residues. The CDR3 here is CASSLDSVSYEQYF. The DNA of the CDR3 is TGCGCCAGCAGCTTGGATTCTGTGAGCTACGAGCAGTACTTC.

This chain uses TRBV9 with TRBJ2-3, with a tentative D call TRBD1 (6 bases). V shed 0 bases and J shed 1 base, with 12 bases lying between them. CDR3 length: 16 amino acids. The germline gives CDR1 SGDLS, CDR2 YYNGEE. This CDR3 reads CASSVVQGSGTDTQYF. CDR3 in DNA: TGTGCCAGCAGCGTAGTGCAGGGGAGCGGCACAGATACGCAGTATTTT.

The J gene is TRBJ2-1, the V gene TRBV6-1; 11 bases agree with TRBD2. V dropped 2 bases and J dropped 10; count of bases not matched to a gene: 10. In germline, CDR1 is MNHNS, CDR2 SASEGT. The CDR3 covers 16 residues. The CDR3 DNA reads as TGTGCCAGCAGTGAATGGCTAGCGGGAGGCATGGGGGAGCAGTTCTTC. The encoded protein is CASSEWLAGGMGEQFF.

The rearrangement uses TRBV14 and TRBJ1-1; no firm D call. The germline CDR1 and CDR2 sequences are SGHDN and FVKESK. V was clipped by 1 base and J by 1 base, with 4 bases between them. The CDR3 is made up of 13 amino acids. The CDR3 DNA follows: TGTGCCAGCAGCCAAGGCGGGAACACTGAAGCTTTCTTT. This encodes CASSQGGNTEAFF. Complete variable domain (other parts from reference TRBV14 and TRBJ1-1): EAGVTQFPSHSVIEKGQTVTLRCDPISGHDNLYWYRRVMGKEIKFLLHFVKESKQDESGMPNNRFLAERTGGTYSTLKVQPAELEDSGVYFCASSQGGNTEAFFGQGTRLTVV.

This rearrangement joins TRBV5-5 to TRBJ2-2, with D hard to call. The V and J ends lost 4 bases and 1 base respectively, with 11 bases between them. Germline CDR1 SGHKS, CDR2 YYEKEE (reference sequence). This CDR3 contains 15 residues. CDR3 nucleotides: TGTGCCAGCAGCGGATCCGCAGGGAACACCGGGGAGCTGTTTTTT. Translation: CASSGSAGNTGELFF.

The rearrangement joins TRBV5-1 to TRBJ1-4; perhaps TRBD1 as D (6 bases). Germline-derived CDR1 and CDR2 are SGHRS and YFSETQ. The CDR3 spans 17 residues. V lost 3 bases to trimming and J lost 0 bases, with 15 bases between them. CDR3 in DNA: TGCGCCAGCAGCTCCTTACTCAGGGGTTCAACTAATGAAAAACTGTTTTTT. As protein: CASSSLLRGSTNEKLFF.

The CDR3 sequence is CASSRQGSGSYGYTF. The CDR3 DNA is TGTGCCAGCTCACGACAGGGGTCGGGATCCTATGGCTACACCTTC. The chain uses TRBV18 and TRBJ1-2; 8 bases agree with TRBD1. CDR1 and CDR2 (germline): KGHSH, LQKENI. The V segment lost 4 bases and the J segment 4 bases; nucleotides outside the gene matches: 8. CDR3 length: 15 residues.

CDR3 amino acids: CASSFAGSNGYTF. The CDR3 DNA is TGTGCCAGCAGTTTTGCGGGATCTAATGGCTACACCTTC. J is TRBJ1-2 and V is TRBV12-3 or TRBV12-4; the D is unclear. V lost 3 bases, J lost 6 bases, and 11 bases lay in between. The CDR3 contains 13 residues.

This chain connects TRBV7-8 to TRBJ1-1; 9 positions agree with TRBD1. CDR1 is SGHVS and CDR2 is FQNEAQ in the germline V gene. This CDR3 region has 13 residues. The V and J ends lost 5 bases and 7 bases, in that order; junction bases with no gene match: 5. For the CDR3, the DNA is TGTGCCAGCAGCGTAACAGGGGGCGTTGAAGCTTTCTTT. Protein: CASSVTGGVEAFF. Supplemented by reference TRBV7-8 and TRBJ1-1, the full variable domain reads GAGVSQSPRYKVAKRGQDVALRCDPISGHVSLFWYQQALGQGPEFLTYFQNEAQLDKSGLPSDRFFAERPEGSVSTLKIQRTQQEDSAVYLCASSVTGGVEAFFGQGTRLTVV.

This chain connects TRBV27 to TRBJ2-3; 8 nucleotides align to TRBD2. Germline-derived CDR1 and CDR2 are MNHEY and SMNVEV (reference sequence). V lost 4 bases to trimming and J lost 3 bases; unmatched junction nucleotides: 15. This CDR3 has 18 residues. The CDR3 reads CASSSRLASPVFTDTQYF. Written as DNA, the CDR3 is TGTGCCAGCAGTTCGAGACTAGCGAGCCCCGTTTTTACAGATACGCAGTATTTT.

The chain carries TRBV3-1 (or the pseudogene TRBV3-2) and TRBJ2-3; 8 positions match TRBD2. With V trimmed by 0 bases and J by 4 bases, 6 bases remained unmatched. The V gene's germline CDR1 is LGHDT and CDR2 YNNKEL (reference sequence). The CDR3 is 16 amino acids. The CDR3 DNA reads as TGTGCCAGCAGCCAAGATGGCGGGGGGTGGGCAGATACGCAGTATTTT. Protein: CASSQDGGGWADTQYF.

Of note for this clone: Additional DNA sequences in this sample encode the identical CDR3. This chain joins TRBV27 and TRBJ1-2; TRBD1 matches 7 bases. The CDR3 has 13 residues. Germline V gene sequence: CDR1 MNHEY, CDR2 SMNVEV (reference sequence). J was trimmed by 8 bases and V by 2 bases; bases with no gene match: 5. The CDR3, as DNA: TGTGCCAGCAGTTTACCGACAGGGCGCGGCTACACCTTC. Its protein is CASSLPTGRGYTF.

The rearrangement uses TRBV5-1 and TRBJ1-2; the D gene is possibly TRBD1 (6 bases). The CDR3 runs 14 residues. CDR1 is SGHRS, CDR2 YFSETQ, per germline. The V and J ends lost 6 bases and 8 bases respectively, with 20 bases between them. The CDR3 here is CASNTVWPGAGYTF. In DNA, the CDR3 is TGCGCCAGCAACACGGTTTGGCCAGGGGCCGGCTACACCTTC.

The V and J genes are TRBV7-8 and TRBJ1-1; D not certain. CDR3 length: 14 amino acids. Germline CDR1 is SGHVS and CDR2 is FQNEAQ. V shed 5 bases and J shed 0 bases, with 10 bases lying between them. CDR3 sequence reads: CASSPSHLNTEAFF. The CDR3 DNA reads as TGTGCCAGCAGCCCGAGCCACCTGAACACTGAAGCTTTCTTT.

V gene TRBV5-1 combines with J gene TRBJ2-2, with D unresolved. CDR3 length equals 13 residues. V lost 0 bases and J lost 5, with 5 bases in between. Germline lookup yields CDR1 SGHRS and CDR2 YFSETQ. The CDR3 reads CASSLGITGELFF. The CDR3 nucleotides read TGCGCCAGCAGCTTGGGTATTACCGGGGAGCTGTTTTTT.

J is TRBJ1-2 and V is TRBV27; 7 positions agree with TRBD1. CDR1 and CDR2 from the germline V gene are MNHEY and SMNVEV (reference sequence). The CDR3 extends over 12 amino acids. V shed 6 bases and J 4 bases; nucleotides not matched to a gene: 2. CDR3 amino acids: CASRGTAYGYTF. CDR3 coding DNA: TGTGCCAGCAGGGGGACAGCCTATGGCTACACCTTC.

The J gene is TRBJ2-7, the V gene TRBV12-3 or TRBV12-4; D is unresolved. The CDR3 runs 13 residues. The V end lost 1 base, the J end lost 6 bases, and 10 bases lay between the germline ends. Here the CDR3 DNA reads TGTGCCAGCAGTTTAGATAGCCCACTCGAGCAGTACTTC. Translation: CASSLDSPLEQYF.

This chain connects TRBV7-2 to TRBJ1-1; 7 bases are a match to TRBD1. After removal of 5 bases from V and 2 bases from J, the junction contained 8 bases not matched to a gene. Germline loops: CDR1 SGHTA, CDR2 FQGNSA. This CDR3 is built from 15 residues. CDR3 DNA: TGTGCCAGCAGCCCTTGGGGGACAGACAACACTGAAGCTTTCTTT. As protein: CASSPWGTDNTEAFF.

The CDR3 DNA reads TGTGCCAGCAGCTTACTAGCGGGGGGGCTCGGTGAGCAGTTCTTC. Translation gives CASSLLAGGLGEQFF. The V gene is TRBV3-1 (or the pseudogene TRBV3-2), the J gene TRBJ2-1; 13 bases line up with TRBD2. CDR3 length equals 15 residues. CDR1 is LGHDT, CDR2 YNNKEL, per germline (reference sequence). The V gene end was trimmed by 5 bases and the J gene end by 9 bases; junction bases not matched to a gene: 7.

This chain links TRBV19 with TRBJ1-6, with 8 bases aligning to TRBD1. With V trimmed by 6 bases and J by 6 bases, 7 bases remained unmatched. The CDR3 has 15 amino acids. Germline values: CDR1 LNHDA, CDR2 SQIVND (reference sequence). The CDR3 sequence: CASSSMQGANSPLHF. DNA of the CDR3: TGTGCCAGTAGCTCAATGCAGGGGGCTAATTCACCCCTCCACTTT.

The chain links TRBV6-6 to TRBJ2-3; 7 bases agree with TRBD2. The CDR3 runs to 14 residues. V dropped 6 bases and J dropped 5; count of bases not matched to a gene: 8. The V gene's germline CDR1 is MNHNY and CDR2 SVGAGI (reference sequence). As DNA, the CDR3 is TGTGCCAGCAGGCAACCGGGACTAATAGATACGCAGTATTTT. Residues: CASRQPGLIDTQYF.

The gene calls are TRBV7-3 and TRBJ2-2; D uncertain. The V and J ends lost 2 bases and 5 bases respectively, with 3 bases between them. Germline V gene lookup returns CDR1 SGHTA and CDR2 FQGTGA. The CDR3 consists of 12 residues. CDR3 sequence: CASSLQTGELFF. CDR3 nucleotide sequence: TGTGCCAGCAGCTTACAGACCGGGGAGCTGTTTTTT.

This chain joins TRBV4-1 and TRBJ1-1; D gene uncertain. CDR1 and CDR2 (germline): MGHRA, YSYEKL. Trimming left V 4 bases short and J 5 bases short, with 11 bases between. The CDR3 extends over 13 amino acids. The CDR3 reads CASSLPTGTEAFF. DNA for the CDR3: TGCGCCAGCAGCCTCCCGACTGGGACTGAAGCTTTCTTT.

This chain joins TRBV5-5 and TRBJ2-7, with TRBD1 identical over 10 bases. The CDR3 length is 17 residues. CDR1 SGHKS and CDR2 YYEKEE come from the germline V gene (reference sequence). The V and J ends lost 4 bases and 0 bases, in that order; junction bases with no gene match: 10. CDR3 residues: CASSLGQGRDSSYEQYF. CDR3 DNA: TGTGCCAGCAGCCTGGGACAGGGGCGCGACAGCTCCTACGAGCAGTACTTC.

The chain uses TRBV28 and TRBJ2-7; 12 nucleotides line up with TRBD2. J lost 2 bases, V lost 3 bases, and 5 bases had no gene match. CDR1 is MDHEN, CDR2 SYDVKM, per germline. This CDR3 spans 16 amino acids. The CDR3 DNA reads as TGTGCCAGCAGTTTCTCTAGCGGGGGGGGTCCCTACGAGCAGTACTTC. It yields the protein CASSFSSGGGPYEQYF.

This clone was recorded only once. The chain employs TRBV19 and TRBJ1-6, with 7 bases lining up with TRBD1. The CDR3 covers 16 residues. The germline CDR1 and CDR2 sequences are LNHDA and SQIVND (reference sequence). J lost 5 bases, V lost 3 bases, and 7 bases had no gene match. The CDR3 DNA follows: TGTGCCAGTAGTATTCTCAGGGGACAGAATAATTCACCCCTCCACTTT. Its protein is CASSILRGQNNSPLHF.